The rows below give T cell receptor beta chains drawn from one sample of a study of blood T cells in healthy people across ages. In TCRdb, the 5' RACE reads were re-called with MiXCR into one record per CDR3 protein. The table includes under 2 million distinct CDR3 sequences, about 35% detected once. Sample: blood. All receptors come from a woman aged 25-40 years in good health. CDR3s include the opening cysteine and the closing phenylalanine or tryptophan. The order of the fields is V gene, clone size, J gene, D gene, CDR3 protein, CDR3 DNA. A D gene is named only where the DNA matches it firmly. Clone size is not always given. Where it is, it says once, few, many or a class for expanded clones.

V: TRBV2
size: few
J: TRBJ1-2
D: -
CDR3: CASREGSSGTSSYGYTF
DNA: TGTGCCAGCAGGGAAGGTTCTTCAGGGACATCTTCTTATGGCTACACCTTC

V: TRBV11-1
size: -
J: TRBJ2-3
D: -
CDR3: CASSPTGLRDTQYF
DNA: TGTGCCAGCAGCCCTACAGGGCTAAGGGATACGCAGTATTTT

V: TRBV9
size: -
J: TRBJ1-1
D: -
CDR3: CASSPGASGWTEAFF
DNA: TGTGCCAGCAGCCCGGGGGCTTCGGGTTGGACTGAAGCTTTCTTT

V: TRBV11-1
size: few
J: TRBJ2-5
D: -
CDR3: CASSHGLTQETQYF
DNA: TGTGCCAGCAGCCACGGACTAACCCAAGAGACCCAGTACTTC

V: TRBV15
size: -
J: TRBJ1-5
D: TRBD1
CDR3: CATSNKTGRNNQPQHF
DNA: TGTGCCACCAGCAACAAGACAGGGAGGAACAATCAGCCCCAGCATTTT

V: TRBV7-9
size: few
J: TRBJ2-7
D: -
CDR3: CASSSRTGTNYEQYF
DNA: TGTGCCAGCAGCTCCCGGACGGGGACCAACTACGAGCAGTACTTC

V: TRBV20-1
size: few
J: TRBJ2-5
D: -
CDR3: CSASPGGETQYF
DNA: TGCAGTGCTAGTCCTGGGGGAGAGACCCAGTACTTC

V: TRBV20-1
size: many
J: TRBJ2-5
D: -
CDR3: CSANPTLETQYF
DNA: TGCAGTGCCAACCCGACATTGGAGACCCAGTACTTC

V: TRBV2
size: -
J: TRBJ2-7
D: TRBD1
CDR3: CASSEAEGTGGPYEQYF
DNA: TGTGCCAGCAGTGAAGCGGAAGGTACAGGGGGTCCCTACGAGCAGTACTTC

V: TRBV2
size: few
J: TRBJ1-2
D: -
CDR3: CASSEASQIRIYTF
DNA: TGTGCCAGCAGTGAAGCGTCACAGATTAGGATCTACACCTTC

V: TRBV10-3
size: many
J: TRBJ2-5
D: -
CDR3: CATRVSREETQYF
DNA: TGTGCCACCAGAGTTTCTAGGGAGGAGACCCAGTACTTC

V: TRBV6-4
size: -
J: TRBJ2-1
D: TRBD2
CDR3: CASSDSTGGLYNEQFF
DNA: TGTGCCAGCAGTGACTCCACGGGAGGGCTATACAATGAGCAGTTCTTC

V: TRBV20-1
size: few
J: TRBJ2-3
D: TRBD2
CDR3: CSAIPSGKTLDTQYF
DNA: TGCAGTGCTATTCCTAGCGGGAAAACCCTAGATACGCAGTATTTT

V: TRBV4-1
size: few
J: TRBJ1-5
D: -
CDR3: CASSPRDINQPQHF
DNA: TGCGCCAGCAGCCCCCGGGACATCAATCAGCCCCAGCATTTT

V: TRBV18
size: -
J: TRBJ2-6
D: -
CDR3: CASSPEGYGANVLTF
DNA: TGTGCCAGCTCACCAGAAGGCTACGGGGCCAACGTCCTGACTTTC

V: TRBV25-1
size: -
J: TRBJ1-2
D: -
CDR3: CASSDRQTRYTF
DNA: TGTGCCAGCAGTGACAGACAGACAAGGTACACCTTC

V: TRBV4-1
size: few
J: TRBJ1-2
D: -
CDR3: CASSPPGRHNYGYTF
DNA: TGCGCCAGCAGCCCCCCGGGACGGCATAACTATGGCTACACCTTC

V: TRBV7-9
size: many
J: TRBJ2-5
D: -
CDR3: CASGGRDLQETQYF
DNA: TGTGCCAGCGGTGGCAGGGACCTCCAAGAGACCCAGTACTTC

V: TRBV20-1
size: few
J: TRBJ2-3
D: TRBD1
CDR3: CSATIWTGGTDTRYF
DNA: TGCAGTGCTACAATCTGGACAGGGGGCACAGATACGCGGTATTTT

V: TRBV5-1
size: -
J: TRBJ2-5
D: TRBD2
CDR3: CAGSFSGGSGETQYF
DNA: TGCGCCGGCAGCTTTAGCGGGGGGTCAGGAGAGACCCAGTACTTC

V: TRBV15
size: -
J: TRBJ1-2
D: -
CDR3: CATSGDRAGGYGYTF
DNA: TGTGCCACCAGCGGAGATAGGGCCGGAGGGTACGGCTACACCTTC

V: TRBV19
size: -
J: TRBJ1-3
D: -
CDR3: CASSIAARSGNTIYF
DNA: TGTGCCAGTAGTATAGCAGCCCGCTCTGGAAACACCATATATTTT

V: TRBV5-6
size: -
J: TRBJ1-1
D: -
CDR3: CASSPDPGTTEAFF
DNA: TGTGCCAGCAGCCCGGATCCTGGGACCACTGAAGCTTTCTTT

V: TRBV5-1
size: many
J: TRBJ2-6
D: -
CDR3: CASSGPGTGRSGANVLTF
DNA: TGCGCCAGCAGCGGACCCGGGACGGGGAGGTCTGGGGCCAACGTCCTGACTTTC

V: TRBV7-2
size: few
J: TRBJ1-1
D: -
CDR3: CASSLRRGTTEAFF
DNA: TGTGCCAGCAGCTTGCGGCGAGGGACGACTGAAGCTTTCTTT

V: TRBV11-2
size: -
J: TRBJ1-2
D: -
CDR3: CASTPTGLTTDGYTF
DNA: TGTGCCAGCACCCCGACAGGATTAACGACCGATGGCTACACCTTC

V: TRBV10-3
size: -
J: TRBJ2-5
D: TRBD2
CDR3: CATAGGQPRETQYF
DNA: TGTGCCACGGCGGGGGGGCAGCCTAGGGAGACCCAGTACTTC

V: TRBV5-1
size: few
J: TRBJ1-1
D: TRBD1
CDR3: CASNRGQVNTEAFF
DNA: TGCGCCAGCAACCGGGGACAGGTTAACACTGAAGCTTTCTTT

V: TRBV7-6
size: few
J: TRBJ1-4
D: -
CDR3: CASSWGGEAANEKLFF
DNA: TGTGCCAGCAGCTGGGGCGGGGAAGCGGCTAATGAAAAACTGTTTTTT

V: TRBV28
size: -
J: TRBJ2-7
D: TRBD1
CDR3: CASSTRDRYEQYF
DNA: TGTGCCAGCAGTACCCGGGACAGGTACGAGCAGTACTTC

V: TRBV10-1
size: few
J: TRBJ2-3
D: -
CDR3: CASSDGAGAIVGESTDTQYF
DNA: TGCGCCAGCAGTGACGGGGCTGGGGCGATTGTCGGGGAGAGCACAGATACGCAGTATTTT

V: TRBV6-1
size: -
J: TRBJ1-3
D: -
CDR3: CASSEAFRQTSGNTIYF
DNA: TGTGCCAGCAGTGAAGCTTTTAGACAGACCTCTGGAAACACCATATATTTT

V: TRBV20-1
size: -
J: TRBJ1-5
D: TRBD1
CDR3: CSAPAPGGNQPQHF
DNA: TGCAGTGCTCCCGCCCCAGGGGGGAATCAGCCCCAGCATTTT

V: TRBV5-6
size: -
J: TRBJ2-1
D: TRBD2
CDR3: CASSRSGGKEQFF
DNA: TGTGCCAGCAGCCGTAGCGGGGGCAAGGAGCAGTTCTTC

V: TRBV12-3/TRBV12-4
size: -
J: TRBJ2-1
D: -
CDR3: CASSLPNSYNEQFF
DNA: TGTGCCAGCAGTTTGCCCAACTCCTACAATGAGCAGTTCTTC

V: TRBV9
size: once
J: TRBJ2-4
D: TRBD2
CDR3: CASSDRTSGDIQYF
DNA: TGTGCCAGCAGCGATCGGACTAGCGGGGACATTCAGTACTTC

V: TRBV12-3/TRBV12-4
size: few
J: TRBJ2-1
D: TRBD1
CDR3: CASIQGHNEQFF
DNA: TGTGCCAGCATACAGGGGCACAATGAGCAGTTCTTC

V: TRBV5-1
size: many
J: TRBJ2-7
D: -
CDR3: CASSLGGLDEQYF
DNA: TGCGCCAGCAGCTTGGGAGGGTTGGACGAGCAGTACTTC

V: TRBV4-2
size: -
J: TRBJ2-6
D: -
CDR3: CASSPQGRAGANVLTF
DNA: TGTGCCAGCAGCCCCCAAGGCAGGGCTGGGGCCAACGTCCTGACTTTC

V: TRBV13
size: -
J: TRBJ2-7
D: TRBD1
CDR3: CASSLPRDRGIYEQYF
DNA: TGTGCCAGCAGCTTACCACGGGACAGGGGAATCTACGAGCAGTACTTC

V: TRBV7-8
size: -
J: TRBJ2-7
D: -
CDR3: CASFLQPTGSYEQYF
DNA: TGTGCCAGCTTCCTTCAACCGACAGGCTCCTACGAGCAGTACTTC

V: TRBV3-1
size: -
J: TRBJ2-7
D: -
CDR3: CASSQSVELAYEQYF
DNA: TGTGCCAGCAGCCAATCCGTAGAACTGGCTTACGAGCAGTACTTC

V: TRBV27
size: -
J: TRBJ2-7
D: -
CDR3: CASSLSTSSYGQYF
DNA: TGTGCCAGCAGTTTATCCACCAGCTCCTACGGGCAGTACTTC

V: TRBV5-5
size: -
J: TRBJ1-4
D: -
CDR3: CASSTGDSEKLFF
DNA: TGTGCCAGCAGCACCGGCGACAGTGAAAAACTGTTTTTT

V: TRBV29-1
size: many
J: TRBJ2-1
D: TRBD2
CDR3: CSVDGTSKFNEQFF
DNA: TGCAGCGTTGACGGGACTAGTAAATTCAATGAGCAGTTCTTC

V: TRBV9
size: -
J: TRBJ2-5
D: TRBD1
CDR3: CASSASPTGIGETQYF
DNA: TGTGCCAGCAGCGCCTCGCCGACAGGGATTGGGGAGACCCAGTACTTC

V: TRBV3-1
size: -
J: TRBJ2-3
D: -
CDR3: CASSRDGSGRTDTQYF
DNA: TGTGCCAGCAGCCGAGATGGGAGTGGCCGCACAGATACGCAGTATTTT

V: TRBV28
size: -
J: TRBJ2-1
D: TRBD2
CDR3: CASSPSGRAYRYNEQFF
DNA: TGTGCCAGCAGTCCTAGCGGGAGGGCCTATCGCTACAATGAGCAGTTCTTC

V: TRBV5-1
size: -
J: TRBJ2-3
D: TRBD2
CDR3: CASSLGAGGPLDTQYF
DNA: TGCGCCAGCAGCTTGGGAGCGGGGGGGCCACTAGATACGCAGTATTTT

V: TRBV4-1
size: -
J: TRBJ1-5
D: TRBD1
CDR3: CASSPLDRADQPQHF
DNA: TGCGCCAGCAGCCCCCTGGACAGGGCCGATCAGCCCCAGCATTTT

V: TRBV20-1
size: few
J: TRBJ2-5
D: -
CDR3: CSARADSGPETQYF
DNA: TGCAGTGCTAGGGCCGACTCTGGACCCGAGACCCAGTACTTC